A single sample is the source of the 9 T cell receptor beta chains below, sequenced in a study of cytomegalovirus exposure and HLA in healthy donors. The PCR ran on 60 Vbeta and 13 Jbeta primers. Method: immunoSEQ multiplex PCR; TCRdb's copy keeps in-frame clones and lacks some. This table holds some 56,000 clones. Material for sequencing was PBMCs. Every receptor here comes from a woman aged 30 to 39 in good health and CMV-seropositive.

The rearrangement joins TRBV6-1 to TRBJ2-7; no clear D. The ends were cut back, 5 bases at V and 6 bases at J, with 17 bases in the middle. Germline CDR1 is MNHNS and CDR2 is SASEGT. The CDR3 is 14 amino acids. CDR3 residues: CASSPEELLGEQYF. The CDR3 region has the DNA TGTGCCAGCAGTCCTGAGGAACTATTGGGCGAGCAGTACTTC.

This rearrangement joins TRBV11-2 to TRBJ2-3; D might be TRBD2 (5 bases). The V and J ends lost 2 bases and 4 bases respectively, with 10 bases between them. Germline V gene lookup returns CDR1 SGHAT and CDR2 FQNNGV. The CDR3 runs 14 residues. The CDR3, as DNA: TGTGCCAGCAGCTTACGAGAGGGCCCAGATACGCAGTATTTT. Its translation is CASSLREGPDTQYF. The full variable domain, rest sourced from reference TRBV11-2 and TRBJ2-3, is EAGVAQSPRYKIIEKRQSVAFWCNPISGHATLYWYQQILGQGPKLLIQFQNNGVVDDSQLPKDRFSAERLKGVDSTLKIQPAKLEDSAVYLCASSLREGPDTQYFGPGTRLTVL.

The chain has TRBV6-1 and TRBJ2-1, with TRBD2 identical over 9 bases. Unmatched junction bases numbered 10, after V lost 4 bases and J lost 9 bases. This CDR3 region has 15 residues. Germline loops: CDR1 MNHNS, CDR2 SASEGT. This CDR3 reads CASSGVRAGGSEQFF. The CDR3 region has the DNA TGTGCCAGCAGTGGGGTTCGGGCGGGAGGGAGTGAGCAGTTCTTC.

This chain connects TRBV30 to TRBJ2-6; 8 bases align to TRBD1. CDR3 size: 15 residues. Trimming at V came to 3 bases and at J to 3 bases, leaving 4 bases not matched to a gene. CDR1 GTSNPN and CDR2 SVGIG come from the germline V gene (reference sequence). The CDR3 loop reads CAWRSGGFGANVLTF. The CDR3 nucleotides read TGTGCCTGGAGATCAGGGGGCTTTGGGGCCAACGTCCTGACTTTC.

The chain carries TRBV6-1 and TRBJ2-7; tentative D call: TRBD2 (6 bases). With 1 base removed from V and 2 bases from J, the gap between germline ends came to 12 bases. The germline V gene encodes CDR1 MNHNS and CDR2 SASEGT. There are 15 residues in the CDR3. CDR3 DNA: TGTGCCAGCAGTGAAGACGGGGGTAGCCCCTACGAGCAGTACTTC. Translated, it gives CASSEDGGSPYEQYF.

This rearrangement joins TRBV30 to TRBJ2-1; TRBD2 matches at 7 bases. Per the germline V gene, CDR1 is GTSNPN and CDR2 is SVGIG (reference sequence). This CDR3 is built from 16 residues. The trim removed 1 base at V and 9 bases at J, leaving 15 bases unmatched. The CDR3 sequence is CAWSDLGGTPRGEQFF. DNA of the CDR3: TGTGCCTGGAGTGATTTGGGGGGGACCCCAAGGGGTGAGCAGTTCTTC.

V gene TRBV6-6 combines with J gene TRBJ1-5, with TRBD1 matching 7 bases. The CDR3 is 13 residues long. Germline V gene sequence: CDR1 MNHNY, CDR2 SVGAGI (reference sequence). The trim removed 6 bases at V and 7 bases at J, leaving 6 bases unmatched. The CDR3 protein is CASRLGTAQPQHF. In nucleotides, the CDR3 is TGTGCCAGCAGATTAGGGACAGCCCAGCCCCAGCATTTT.

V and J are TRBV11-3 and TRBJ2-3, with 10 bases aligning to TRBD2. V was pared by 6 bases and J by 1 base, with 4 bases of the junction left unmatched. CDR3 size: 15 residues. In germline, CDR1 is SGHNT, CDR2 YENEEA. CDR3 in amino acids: CASRTGTSGTDTQYF. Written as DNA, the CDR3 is TGTGCCAGCAGAACCGGGACTAGCGGCACAGATACGCAGTATTTT.

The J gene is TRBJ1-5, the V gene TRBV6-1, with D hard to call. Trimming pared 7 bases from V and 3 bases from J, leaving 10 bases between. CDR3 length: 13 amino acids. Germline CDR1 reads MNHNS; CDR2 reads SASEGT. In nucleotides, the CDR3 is TGTGCCAGCATGGGCCAGCCCAATCAGCCCCAGCATTTT. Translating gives CASMGQPNQPQHF.